This T cell receptor beta chain comes out of a study of cytomegalovirus exposure and HLA in healthy donors. Study-level findings and limits: When analyzed later, a missense DCLRE1C variant was found to be linked to TCR beta V- and J-gene trimming. Earlier results showed most TCR beta V segments being productive about 87% or about 30% of the time. The study listed approximately 170 cytomegalovirus-associated TCR beta chains. Whilst most TCR sequences proved rare, a subset of public TCRs occurred across many donors.

About this clone: Its antigen is unknown.

Germline V lookup: CDR1 LGHNA, CDR2 YSLEER. CDR3 length: 14 residues. V lost 0 bases and J 1 base, leaving 4 bases between the germline ends. Both 60 Vbeta primers and 13 Jbeta primers went into the PCR. The table came from immunoSEQ multiplex PCR; TCRdb's copy has only in-frame clones and leaves some out. The sample shows approximately 75,000 clones, roughly 88% of them seen only once. The clonotype was recovered from a man between 65 and 85 years old in good health and CMV-seropositive. Source material: PBMCs. The chain joins TRBV4-3 to TRBJ1-5; D ambiguous. The CDR3 DNA is TGCGCCAGCAGCCAAGATCAGAGCAATCAGCCCCAGCATTTT. It codes for CASSQDQSNQPQHF.